This T cell receptor beta chain came from a study of T-cell memory formation after mild COVID-19. Study-level information: Largely donor-specific sequence clusters came from a couple of donors.

Overall study results and limits: Chiefly within CM and EM were the contracting CD4+ clones; CD8+ ones were within EMRA. Pre-infection memory already had some responding clones, implying cross-reactive memory joined.

MiXCR, applied by TCRdb to the 5' RACE reads, yields one record per CDR3 protein. The sample carries just under 150,000 distinct CDR3 sequences, around 5.8% recorded once. Many counts were recorded for this clonotype. The target antigen is unknown. Per the germline V gene, CDR1 is SGHTA and CDR2 is FQGNSA. V dropped 3 bases and J dropped 3; count of bases not matched to a gene: 2. The CDR3 is 14 residues long. This receptor was obtained from an adult woman who had mild COVID-19 (a few samples of this study predate the infection). Cell type and time point are not known. What was sequenced was PBMCs or a T cell subset sorted from them (not recorded which). V is TRBV7-2 and J is TRBJ2-4, with TRBD2 identical over 7 bases. The CDR3 sequence is CASSLGGSKNIQYF. The CDR3 DNA reads TGTGCCAGCAGCTTGGGCGGGAGCAAAAACATTCAGTACTTC.